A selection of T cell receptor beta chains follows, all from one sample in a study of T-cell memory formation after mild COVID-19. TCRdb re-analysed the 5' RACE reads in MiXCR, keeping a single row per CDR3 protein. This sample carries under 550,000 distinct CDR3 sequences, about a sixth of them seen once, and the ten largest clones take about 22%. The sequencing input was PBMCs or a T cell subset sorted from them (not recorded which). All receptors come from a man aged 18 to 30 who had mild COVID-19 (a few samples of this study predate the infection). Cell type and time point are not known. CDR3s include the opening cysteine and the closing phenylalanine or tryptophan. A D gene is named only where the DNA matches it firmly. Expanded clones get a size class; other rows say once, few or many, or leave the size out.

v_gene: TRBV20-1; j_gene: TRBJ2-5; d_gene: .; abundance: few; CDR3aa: CSAFATGAKETQYF; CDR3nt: TGCAGTGCTTTTGCGACAGGAGCTAAAGAGACCCAGTACTTC
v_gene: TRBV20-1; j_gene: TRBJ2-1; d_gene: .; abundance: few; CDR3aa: CSARDWKYNEQFF; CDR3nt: TGCAGTGCTAGAGATTGGAAGTACAATGAGCAGTTCTTC
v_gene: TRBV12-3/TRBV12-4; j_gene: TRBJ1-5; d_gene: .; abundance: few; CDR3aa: CASTQRGGGNQPQHF; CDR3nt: TGTGCCAGCACCCAAAGGGGGGGCGGCAATCAGCCCCAGCATTTT
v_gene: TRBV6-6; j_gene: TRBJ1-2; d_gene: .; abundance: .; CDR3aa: CASSYSTRGNGYTF; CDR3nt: TGTGCCAGCAGTTACTCCACCCGGGGTAATGGCTACACCTTC
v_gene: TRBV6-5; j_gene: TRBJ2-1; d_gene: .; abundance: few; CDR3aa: CASSLPGADNEQFF; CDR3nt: TGTGCCAGCAGCCTCCCGGGGGCGGACAATGAGCAGTTCTTC
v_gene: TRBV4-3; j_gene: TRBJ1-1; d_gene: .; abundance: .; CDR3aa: CASSQHTNPGTSNEAFF; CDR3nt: TGCGCCAGCAGCCAACATACCAACCCAGGGACCTCCAATGAAGCTTTCTTT
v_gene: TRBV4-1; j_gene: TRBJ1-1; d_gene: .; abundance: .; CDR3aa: CASSQGGRQKNTEAFF; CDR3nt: TGCGCCAGCAGCCAGGGGGGTCGGCAGAAGAACACTGAAGCTTTCTTT
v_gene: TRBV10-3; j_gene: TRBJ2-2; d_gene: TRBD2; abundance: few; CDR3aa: CAGKAGGTSTGELFF; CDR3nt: TGTGCCGGGAAGGCGGGGGGAACGTCAACCGGGGAGCTGTTTTTT
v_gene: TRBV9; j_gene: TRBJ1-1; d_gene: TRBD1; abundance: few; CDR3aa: CASSEGVTGGRTEAFF; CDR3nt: TGTGCCAGCAGTGAGGGGGTAACAGGGGGACGGACTGAAGCTTTCTTT
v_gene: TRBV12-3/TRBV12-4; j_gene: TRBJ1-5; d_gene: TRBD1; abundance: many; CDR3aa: CASSPDRNNQPQHF; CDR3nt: TGTGCCAGCAGCCCGGACAGGAACAATCAGCCCCAGCATTTT
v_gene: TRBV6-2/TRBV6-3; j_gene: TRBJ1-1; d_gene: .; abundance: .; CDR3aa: CASSYAWRGNTEAFF; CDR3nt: TGTGCCAGCAGTTACGCCTGGCGGGGCAACACTGAAGCTTTCTTT
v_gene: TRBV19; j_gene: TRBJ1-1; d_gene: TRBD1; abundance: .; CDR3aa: CATATGVAEAFF; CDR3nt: TGTGCCACCGCGACAGGGGTCGCTGAAGCTTTCTTT
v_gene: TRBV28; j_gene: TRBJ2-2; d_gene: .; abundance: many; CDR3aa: CASSLTDRGLGELFF; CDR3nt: TGTGCCAGCAGTTTGACTGACCGGGGGCTCGGGGAGCTGTTTTTT
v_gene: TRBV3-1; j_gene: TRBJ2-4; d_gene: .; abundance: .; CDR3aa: CASSQVTRVKALAKNIQYF; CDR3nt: TGTGCCAGCAGCCAAGTTACCAGGGTCAAAGCCCTAGCCAAAAACATTCAGTACTTC